This T cell receptor (beta chain) appears in the sequencing data of a study of PD-1 blockade in classical Hodgkin lymphoma (dated by TCRdb to 2020 to 2022). Regarding the research as a whole: Nivolumab dosing was 3 mg/kg intravenously every 2 weeks, continuing until either disease progression or unacceptable toxicity. The study used TCR beta sequencing and CyTOF to define a peripheral blood immune signature of response to PD-1 blockade in classical Hodgkin lymphoma.

The Qiagen DNeasy kit was used to extract genomic DNA from unsorted PBMCs and from the negatively selected CD4+ and CD8+ fractions. Using primers that anneal to V and J segments, immunoSEQ multiplex PCR amplified the TCR beta CDR3 regions. A synthetic immune receptor repertoire was used to minimize amplification bias, and any residual bias was removed computationally once sequencing was done. Regarding the original processing steps: Custom Python scripts were used to quantify repertoire diversity as the Shannon entropy index. Unsorted, CD4+ and CD8+ repertoires were examined separately, except in combined analyses, for which CD4+ and CD8+ sequences were merged in silico. Clonal expansion was defined as a frequency increase of at least 2-fold after treatment compared with C1D1, and clones undetected at baseline were assigned a pseudocount of 0.5. Clones with 0 or 1 copy at C1D1 were defined as singleton clones, while clones with 2 or more copies were defined as non-singleton clones. Clones expanded in unsorted samples were labelled as CD4+, CD8+ or unknown by matching protein sequences in sorted samples from the same patient. Wilcoxon tests on paired samples were used to test changes in diversity from C1D1 to C4D1. TCRdb stores this immuneACCESS table with in-frame sequences only. Part of the clones is absent; in the studies checked, under half of the shortfall reflects unresolved V genes, and no reason is known for the rest. That table is the source of V, J and clone size, and D and trimming were worked out from the DNA. A total of fewer than 25,000 clones appear in this sample, roughly 80% of them only once. 7.5% to 9.5% of the sample is in the top ten clones.

On this clone itself: It lacks a known antigen. Base qualities are not provided; no much larger clone lies one nucleotide away.

What the time point label conveys for this sample: cycle 2 day 1 (C2D1) of nivolumab. Every trial patient had relapsed after autologous stem cell transplantation, and cohorts A, B and C differed in prior brentuximab vedotin exposure. A total of over 55 patients with relapsed/refractory classical Hodgkin lymphoma made up the trial cohort, and each patient's best overall response was complete response, partial response or progressive disease. Single-agent nivolumab was administered to trial patients in the multi-cohort phase II CheckMate 205 trial. An independent review committee assessed best overall response by applying the 2007 International Working Group response criteria. Trial PBMCs were obtained immediately prior to nivolumab initiation (C1D1) and on therapy at cycle 2 day 1 and cycle 4 day 1. After peripheral blood was drawn into 8 mL Vacutainer Cell Preparation Tubes, PBMCs were isolated by centrifugation and then cryopreserved.

Per the germline V gene, SQVTM is the CDR1 and ANQGSEA is the CDR2. Here V drops 4 bases and J drops 6 bases, and the junction holds 6 bases not matched to any gene. From the cysteine through the phenylalanine, the CDR3 covers 13 amino acids. Only the CDR3 part of the read is kept: 39 bases, read in frame from the first base. On the study overall, not on this receptor specifically: Diversity was lower in patients who began nivolumab less than 1 year after ASCT, so these patients were left out of later analyses to avoid confounding by immune reconstitution. The study was limited to a single clinical trial cohort, and causes of repertoire differences, possibly disease activity or prior therapy, remained undefined. Baseline diversity similar to that of newly diagnosed patients was observed in trial patients achieving complete response, whereas significantly lower diversity was observed in partial responders and progressors. A significant rise by C4D1 was seen in CD4+ but not CD8+ TCR diversity (p=0.0027 vs p=0.16), with the rise being most apparent in complete responders (p=0.02). Baseline TCR diversity was reported to be lower in newly diagnosed patients than in healthy donors and to be lower still in relapsed/refractory patients.

The input for sequencing was peripheral blood mononuclear cells (PBMCs), taken before the second cycle of nivolumab. This receptor was taken from a human donor with classical Hodgkin lymphoma. The chain employs TRBV29-1 and TRBJ1-1; 9 junctional bases match TRBD1. The CDR3 reads as follows: CSVGVGQGSEAFF. Here is the DNA: TGCAGCGTTGGGGTGGGACAGGGCTCTGAAGCTTTCTTT.